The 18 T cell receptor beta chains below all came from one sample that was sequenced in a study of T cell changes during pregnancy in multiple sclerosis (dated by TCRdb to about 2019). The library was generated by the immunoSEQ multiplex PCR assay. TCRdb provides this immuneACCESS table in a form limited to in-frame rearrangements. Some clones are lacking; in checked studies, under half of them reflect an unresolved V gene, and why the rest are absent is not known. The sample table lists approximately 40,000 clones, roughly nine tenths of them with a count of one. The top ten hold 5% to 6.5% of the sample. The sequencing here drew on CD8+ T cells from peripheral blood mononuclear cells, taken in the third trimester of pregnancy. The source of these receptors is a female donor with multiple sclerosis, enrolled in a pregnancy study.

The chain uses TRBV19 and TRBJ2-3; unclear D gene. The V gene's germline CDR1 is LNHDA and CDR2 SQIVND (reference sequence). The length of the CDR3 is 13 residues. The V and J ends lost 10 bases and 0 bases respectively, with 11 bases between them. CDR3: CATSRMSTDTQYF. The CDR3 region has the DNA TGTGCCACTTCGCGGATGAGCACAGATACGCAGTATTTT.

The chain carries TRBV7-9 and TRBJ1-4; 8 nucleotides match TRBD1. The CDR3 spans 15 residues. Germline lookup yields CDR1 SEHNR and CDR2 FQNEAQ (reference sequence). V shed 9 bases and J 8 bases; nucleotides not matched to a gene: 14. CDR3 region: CASADATGGGEKLFF. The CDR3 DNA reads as TGTGCCAGTGCGGACGCAACAGGGGGTGGGGAAAAACTGTTTTTT.

CDR3 coding DNA: TGTGCCACCAGCAGTAGACAGGGAGTAGATGGCTACACCTTC. Protein product: CATSSRQGVDGYTF. This sequence joins TRBV15 and TRBJ1-2; 7 nucleotides line up with TRBD1. From germline, CDR1 is LNHNV and CDR2 YYDKDF (reference sequence). V gave up 3 bases and J gave up 6 bases; unmatched junction bases: 7. CDR3 size: 14 residues.

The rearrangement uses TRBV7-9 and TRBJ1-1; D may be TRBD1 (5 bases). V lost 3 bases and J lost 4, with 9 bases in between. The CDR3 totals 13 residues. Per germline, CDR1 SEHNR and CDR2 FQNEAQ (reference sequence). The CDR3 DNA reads TGTGCCAGCAGCTTTCGGGGGGGCACTGAAGCTTTCTTT. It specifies CASSFRGGTEAFF.

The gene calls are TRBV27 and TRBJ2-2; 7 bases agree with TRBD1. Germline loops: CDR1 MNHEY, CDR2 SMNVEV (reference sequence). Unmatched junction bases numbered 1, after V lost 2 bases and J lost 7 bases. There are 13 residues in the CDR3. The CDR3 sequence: CASSLGTVGELFF. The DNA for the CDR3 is TGTGCCAGCAGTTTAGGGACAGTCGGGGAGCTGTTTTTT.

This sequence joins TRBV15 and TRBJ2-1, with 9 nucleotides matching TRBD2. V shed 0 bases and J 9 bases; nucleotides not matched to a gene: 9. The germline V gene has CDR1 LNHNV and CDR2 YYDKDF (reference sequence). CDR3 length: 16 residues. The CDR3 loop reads CATSRDAAGGPVEQFF. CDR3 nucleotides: TGTGCCACCAGCAGAGATGCGGCGGGAGGGCCGGTTGAGCAGTTCTTC.

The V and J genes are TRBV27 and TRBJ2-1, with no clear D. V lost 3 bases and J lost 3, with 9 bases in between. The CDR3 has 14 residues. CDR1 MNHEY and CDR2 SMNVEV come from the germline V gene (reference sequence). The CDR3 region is CASSLSVDYNEQFF. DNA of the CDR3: TGTGCCAGCAGTTTGTCTGTAGACTACAATGAGCAGTTCTTC.

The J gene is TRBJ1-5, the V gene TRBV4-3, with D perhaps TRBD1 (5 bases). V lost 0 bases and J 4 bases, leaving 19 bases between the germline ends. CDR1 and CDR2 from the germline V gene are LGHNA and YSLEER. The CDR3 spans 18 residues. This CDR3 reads CASSQDRGGDLGNQPQHF. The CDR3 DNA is TGCGCCAGCAGCCAAGATCGGGGGGGGGACCTTGGGAATCAGCCCCAGCATTTT.

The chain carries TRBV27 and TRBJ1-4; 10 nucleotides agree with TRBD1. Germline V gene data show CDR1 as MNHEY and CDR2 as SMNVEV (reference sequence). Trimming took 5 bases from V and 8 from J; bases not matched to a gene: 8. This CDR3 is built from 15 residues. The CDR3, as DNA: TGTGCCAGCAGTCCGCGGACAGGGGGAGAAGAAAAACTGTTTTTT. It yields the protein CASSPRTGGEEKLFF.

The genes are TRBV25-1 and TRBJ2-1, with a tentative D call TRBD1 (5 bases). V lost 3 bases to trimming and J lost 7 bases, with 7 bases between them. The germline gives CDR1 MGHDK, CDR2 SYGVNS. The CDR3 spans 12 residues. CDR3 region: CASSDAGNEQFF. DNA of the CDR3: TGTGCCAGCAGTGACGCAGGGAATGAGCAGTTCTTC.

CDR3: CASSIGWSDYNEQFF. CDR3 nucleotides: TGTGCCAGTAGTATCGGGTGGTCAGACTACAATGAGCAGTTCTTC. This chain connects TRBV19 to TRBJ2-1; D is uncertain. V was clipped by 3 bases and J by 3 bases, with 12 bases between them. Germline CDR1 LNHDA, CDR2 SQIVND (reference sequence). The CDR3 totals 15 residues.

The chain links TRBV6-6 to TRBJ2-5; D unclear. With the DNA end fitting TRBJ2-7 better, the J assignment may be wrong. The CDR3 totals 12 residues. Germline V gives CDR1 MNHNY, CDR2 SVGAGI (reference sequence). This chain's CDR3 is CASSVTAYEQYF. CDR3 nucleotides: TGTGCCAGCAGTGTTACAGCCTACGAGCAGTACTTC.

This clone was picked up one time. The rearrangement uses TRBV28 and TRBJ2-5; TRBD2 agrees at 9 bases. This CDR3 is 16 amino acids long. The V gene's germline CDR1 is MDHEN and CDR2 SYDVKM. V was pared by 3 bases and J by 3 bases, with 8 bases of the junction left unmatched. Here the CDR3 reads CASSFPGLAGEETQYF. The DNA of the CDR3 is TGTGCCAGCAGTTTCCCGGGACTAGCAGGGGAAGAGACCCAGTACTTC. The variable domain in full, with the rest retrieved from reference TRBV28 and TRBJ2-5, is DVKVTQSSRYLVKRTGEKVFLECVQDMDHENMFWYRQDPGLGLRLIYFSYDVKMKEKGDIPEGYSVSREKKERFSLILESASTNQTSMYLCASSFPGLAGEETQYFGPGTRLLVL.

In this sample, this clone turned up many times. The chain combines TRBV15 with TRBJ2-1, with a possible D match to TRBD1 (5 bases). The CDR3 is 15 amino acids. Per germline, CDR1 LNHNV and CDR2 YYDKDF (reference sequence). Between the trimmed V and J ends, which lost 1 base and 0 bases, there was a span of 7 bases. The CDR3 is CATSRGTGSYNEQFF. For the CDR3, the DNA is TGTGCCACCAGCAGAGGAACAGGCTCCTACAATGAGCAGTTCTTC.

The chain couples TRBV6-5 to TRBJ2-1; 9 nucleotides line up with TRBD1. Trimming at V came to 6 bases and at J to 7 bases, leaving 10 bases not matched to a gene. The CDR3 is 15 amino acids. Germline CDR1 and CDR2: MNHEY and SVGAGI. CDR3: CASSPGQGSGNEQFF. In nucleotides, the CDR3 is TGTGCCAGCAGCCCGGGACAGGGAAGTGGTAATGAGCAGTTCTTC.

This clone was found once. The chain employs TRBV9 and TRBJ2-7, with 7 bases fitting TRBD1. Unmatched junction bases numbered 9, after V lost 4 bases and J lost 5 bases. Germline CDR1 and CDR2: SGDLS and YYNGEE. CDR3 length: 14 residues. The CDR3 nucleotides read TGTGCCAGCAGCACCCGGGACAGCATCAACGAGCAGTACTTC. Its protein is CASSTRDSINEQYF.

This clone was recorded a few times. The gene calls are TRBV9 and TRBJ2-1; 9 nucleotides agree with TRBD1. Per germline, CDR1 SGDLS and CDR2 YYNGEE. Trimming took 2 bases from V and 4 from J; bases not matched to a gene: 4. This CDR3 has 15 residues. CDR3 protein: CASSVTGTGYNEQFF. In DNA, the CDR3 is TGTGCCAGCAGCGTTACCGGGACAGGGTACAATGAGCAGTTCTTC.

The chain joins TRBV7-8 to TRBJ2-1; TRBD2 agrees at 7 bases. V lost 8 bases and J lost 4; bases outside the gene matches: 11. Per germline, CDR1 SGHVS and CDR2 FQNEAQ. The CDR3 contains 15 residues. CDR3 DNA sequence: TGTGCCAGCCAGAACGGGGGGAGGGGTTACAATGAGCAGTTCTTC. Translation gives CASQNGGRGYNEQFF.